These 6 T cell receptor beta chains were sequenced from one sample in a study of CD8+CD57+ T cells in acquired aplastic anemia. All sequencing subjects had displayed CD8+CD57+ cell expansion on flow cytometry. Profiles of TCR beta VDJ and CDR3 were generated from a genomic DNA template. TCRdb independently ran MiXCR on the reads; one entry per CDR3 protein. The sample has approximately 190,000 distinct CDR3 sequences; around 47% are singletons. The material sequenced was sorted CD4+, CD8+, or CD8+CD57+ T cells (not recorded which) from PBMCs. All receptors derive from a human donor with aplastic anemia.

The CDR3 sequence: CASNWDLGVQPQHF. CDR3 DNA: TGTGCCAGTAATTGGGACCTCGGGGTTCAGCCCCAGCATTTT. This chain uses TRBV19 with TRBJ1-5; tentatively, D is TRBD1 (5 bases). The CDR3 extends over 14 amino acids. Germline V gene lookup returns CDR1 LNHDA and CDR2 SQIVND (reference sequence). Trimming cost V 7 bases and J 6 bases, with 16 bases left between them.

This clonotype showed up many times. The chain links TRBV9 to TRBJ2-5; no clear D. The CDR3 sequence is 14 residues long. V lost 3 bases and J lost 4, with 13 bases in between. Germline V gene data show CDR1 as SGDLS and CDR2 as YYNGEE. The CDR3 loop is CASSGGPIGETQYF. The CDR3 DNA sequence: TGTGCCAGCAGCGGCGGACCAATCGGAGAGACCCAGTACTTC. Complete variable domain (other parts from reference TRBV9 and TRBJ2-5): DSGVTQTPKHLITATGQRVTLRCSPRSGDLSVYWYQQSLDQGLQFLIQYYNGEERAKGNILERFSAQQFPDLHSELNLSSLELGDSALYFCASSGGPIGETQYFGPGTRLLVL.

The table lists this clonotype with a few counts. The gene calls are TRBV3-1 and TRBJ2-3; TRBD1 is a possible D gene (5 bases). The CDR3 contains 14 residues. V was pared by 0 bases and J by 7 bases, with 11 bases between. Per germline, CDR1 LGHDT and CDR2 YNNKEL (reference sequence). The CDR3 nucleotides are TGTGCCAGCAGCCAAGATATAGGGGTGAATACGCAGTATTTT. It is translated as CASSQDIGVNTQYF.

The genes are TRBV20-1 and TRBJ2-7; 7 bases line up with TRBD1. The CDR3 consists of 16 residues. After removal of 6 bases from V and 4 bases from J, the junction contained 18 bases not matched to a gene. Germline CDR1 is DFQATT and CDR2 is SNEGSKA (reference sequence). DNA for the CDR3: TGCAGTGCCAGCAGTTTAAATCGACAGGGCGAGTACGAGCAGTACTTC. As protein: CSASSLNRQGEYEQYF.

The chain is built from TRBV6-4 and TRBJ2-6; D is uncertain. Trimming removed 5 bases at V and 0 bases at J, with 8 bases between. This CDR3 has 15 residues. In germline, CDR1 is MRHNA, CDR2 SNTAGT. CDR3 loop: CASSPLFSGANVLTF. The CDR3 DNA reads as TGTGCCAGCAGTCCACTCTTCTCTGGGGCCAACGTCCTGACTTTC.

In the case of this clonotype: At one end, the junction sequence differs from germline, possibly due to a read error. The chain combines TRBV5-6 with TRBJ2-1; 13 bases agree with TRBD2. Germline lookup yields CDR1 SGHDT and CDR2 YYEEEE. The CDR3 is made up of 14 amino acids. The CDR3 protein is CASGTSGDYNEQSF. In nucleotides, the CDR3 is TGTGCCAGCGGGACTAGCGGGGACTACAATGAGCAGTCCTTC.